Each of the 25 T cell receptor beta chains below was sequenced from the same sample in a study of early T cells in non-severe SARS-CoV-2 infection. MiXCR, applied by TCRdb to the 5' RACE reads, yields one record per CDR3 protein. The sample lists tens of thousands of distinct CDR3 sequences, about 12% occurring once. The sample taken for sequencing was whole blood. Receptors were obtained from an adult who was a healthcare worker with PCR-confirmed SARS-CoV-2 infection or an uninfected control (not recorded which).

This clonotype was counted at least ten times. The chain links TRBV9 to TRBJ2-3; possible D gene TRBD2, 6 bases. The CDR3 runs to 14 residues. Trimming pared 2 bases from V and 6 bases from J, leaving 13 bases between. Germline CDR1 reads SGDLS; CDR2 reads YYNGEE. For the CDR3, the DNA is TGTGCCAGCAGCGTCGAGCCACTAGCCGATACGCAGTATTTT. Its translation: CASSVEPLADTQYF.

The chain recombines TRBV12-5 with TRBJ2-1; possibly TRBD1 or TRBD2 for D (6 bases each). Looked up from germline, CDR1 is LGHNT and CDR2 is FRNRAP. Trimming removed 3 bases at V and 6 bases at J, with 18 bases between. The CDR3 totals 16 residues. CDR3 in amino acids: CASGLSGAPRVNEQFF. DNA of the CDR3: TGTGCTAGTGGTTTATCGGGGGCTCCGAGGGTCAATGAGCAGTTCTTC.

The chain is built from TRBV11-2 and TRBJ2-3; TRBD2 matches 10 bases. After removal of 1 base from V and 3 bases from J, the junction contained 4 bases not matched to a gene. CDR1 is SGHAT, CDR2 FQNNGV, per germline. The length of the CDR3 is 16 residues. CDR3 sequence: CASSLVASGRTDTQYF. The DNA of the CDR3 is TGTGCCAGCAGCTTAGTGGCTAGCGGGAGAACAGATACGCAGTATTTT. Full variable domain (remainder filled in from reference TRBV11-2 and TRBJ2-3): EAGVAQSPRYKIIEKRQSVAFWCNPISGHATLYWYQQILGQGPKLLIQFQNNGVVDDSQLPKDRFSAERLKGVDSTLKIQPAKLEDSAVYLCASSLVASGRTDTQYFGPGTRLTVL.

This clonotype has at least ten counts. For the CDR3, the DNA is TGTGCCAGCAGCCGGACTAGCGGAACAGATACGCAGTATTTT. This codes for CASSRTSGTDTQYF. The V and J genes are TRBV11-2 and TRBJ2-3, with TRBD2 matching over 10 bases. V shed 5 bases, J shed 3 bases, and the junction held 2 bases outside the gene matches. In germline, CDR1 is SGHAT, CDR2 FQNNGV. The CDR3 loop spans 14 amino acids.

The V gene is TRBV5-4, the J gene TRBJ2-7; perhaps D is TRBD1 or TRBD2 (5 bases each). The CDR3 spans 14 residues. Looked up from germline, CDR1 is SGHNT and CDR2 is YYREEE (reference sequence). Between the trimmed V and J ends, which lost 0 bases and 2 bases, there was a span of 9 bases. The CDR3, as DNA: TGTGCCAGCAGCTTGGGGGGGTCCCCCTACGAGCAGTACTTC. Its translation: CASSLGGSPYEQYF.

The V gene is TRBV19, the J gene TRBJ1-4, with no clear D. Trimming removed 4 bases from V and 0 bases from J, with 9 bases in between. The CDR3 sequence is 15 residues long. CDR1 is LNHDA and CDR2 is SQIVND in the germline V gene (reference sequence). The CDR3 here is CASSTNSATNEKLFF. CDR3 DNA sequence: TGTGCCAGTAGTACCAACAGTGCAACTAATGAAAAACTGTTTTTT.

This clonotype was seen at least ten times. V gene TRBV2 combines with J gene TRBJ2-1, with TRBD2 identical over 11 bases. Germline CDR1 is SNHLY and CDR2 is FYNNEI. J gave up 4 bases and V 4 bases, and 3 bases lay outside the gene matches. The CDR3 sequence is 15 residues long. The CDR3 loop reads CASSGTSGGYNEQFF. The DNA of the CDR3 is TGTGCCAGCAGTGGAACTAGCGGGGGTTACAATGAGCAGTTCTTC.

This clonotype was picked up one time. A much more abundant neighbour one base away suggests this may be a read error. The rearrangement links TRBV18 to TRBJ2-7; maybe TRBD2 (7 bases). V gave up 5 bases and J gave up 11 bases, with 19 bases separating them. Germline CDR1 KGHSH, CDR2 LQKENI. The CDR3 is made up of 13 amino acids. The CDR3 DNA reads as TGTGCCAGCTCATGTCCGGGAGCGGGACAAAAGTACTTC. This gives the protein CASSCPGAGQKYF. The variable domain in full, with the rest retrieved from reference TRBV18 and TRBJ2-7, is NAGVMQNPRHLVRRRGQEARLRCSPMKGHSHVYWYRQLPEEGLKFMVYLQKENIIDESGMPKERFSAEFPKEGPSILRIQQVVRGDSAAYFCASSCPGAGQKYFGPGTRLTVT.

This clonotype was counted only a few times. The chain is built from TRBV6-5 and TRBJ2-3, with D tentatively TRBD1 (5 bases). V lost 2 bases and J 1 base, leaving 16 bases between the germline ends. From germline, CDR1 is MNHEY and CDR2 SVGAGI. The CDR3 sequence is 17 residues long. The CDR3 DNA is TGTGCCAGCAGTTACCGCGCGCGCAGGGCCCGCACAGATACGCAGTATTTT. Its protein is CASSYRARRARTDTQYF.

This clonotype was picked up many times. CDR3 in amino acids: CATSRSDYNEQFF. CDR3 DNA sequence: TGTGCCACCTCGAGATCTGATTACAATGAGCAGTTCTTC. This chain uses TRBV12-3 or TRBV12-4 with TRBJ2-1; D uncertain. The germline V and J ends were trimmed by 10 bases and 4 bases, with 14 bases remaining between them. The CDR3 covers 13 residues.

This clonotype was detected only a few times. V and J are TRBV28 and TRBJ1-3; tentative D call: TRBD1 (6 bases). The CDR3 spans 14 residues. Trimming took off 6 bases at V and 3 bases at J, with 12 bases between the two ends. CDR1 is MDHEN, CDR2 SYDVKM, per germline. Here the CDR3 DNA reads TGTGCCAGCAGCGTGACAGGTTATGGAAACACCATATATTTT. The encoded protein is CASSVTGYGNTIYF.

This clonotype was observed a handful of times. The chain joins TRBV4-1 to TRBJ2-5; 12 bases map to TRBD2. The CDR3 contains 16 residues. V gave up 1 base and J gave up 4 bases; unmatched junction bases: 4. The germline CDR1 and CDR2 sequences are MGHRA and YSYEKL. The CDR3 spells CASSQVTSGRGETQYF. Written as DNA, the CDR3 is TGCGCCAGCAGCCAAGTGACTAGCGGGAGAGGAGAGACCCAGTACTTC.

This chain connects TRBV12-3 or TRBV12-4 to TRBJ1-4; TRBD1 matches 7 bases. Trimming at V came to 5 bases and at J to 4 bases, leaving 4 bases not matched to a gene. The CDR3 length is 14 residues. The CDR3 protein is CASSLDRFNEKLFF. Written as DNA, the CDR3 is TGTGCCAGCAGTCTGGACAGGTTTAATGAAAAACTGTTTTTT.

The table lists this clonotype with many counts. The V and J genes are TRBV29-1 and TRBJ2-5; D gene unclear. The V end was cut by 7 bases, the J end by 5 bases, with 17 bases between. CDR3 length: 13 amino acids. Germline CDR1 and CDR2: SQVTM and ANQGSEA. The CDR3 is CSAKDAHMETQYF. The DNA of the CDR3 is TGCAGCGCGAAGGACGCCCATATGGAGACCCAGTACTTC.

This clonotype was detected ten times or more. In DNA, the CDR3 is TGTGCCAGCAGAACCCGGGACAGCACTTATGGCTACACCTTC. Its protein product is CASRTRDSTYGYTF. V gene TRBV5-6 combines with J gene TRBJ1-2; 7 bases agree with TRBD1. CDR1 and CDR2 (germline): SGHDT, YYEEEE. The CDR3 has 14 amino acids. V trimming: 5 bases; J trimming: 5 bases; junction bases outside the gene matches: 9.

A few counts support this clonotype. The genes are TRBV20-1 and TRBJ1-6; 8 bases are a match to TRBD1. V lost 5 bases, J lost 9 bases, and 6 bases stayed unmatched. The CDR3 covers 13 residues. Germline loops: CDR1 DFQATT, CDR2 SNEGSKA (reference sequence). The CDR3 here is CSASDRVGSPLHF. For the CDR3, the DNA is TGCAGTGCTTCGGACAGGGTGGGTTCACCCCTCCACTTT.

This clonotype appeared many times. V and J are TRBV21-1 and TRBJ1-3. TRBV21-1 is described as a pseudogene. The CDR3 is 12 amino acids. The DNA for the CDR3 is TGTGCCAGCACCCCACCTGGAAACACCATATATTTT. It codes for CASTPPGNTIYF.

This clonotype was observed many times. This chain uses TRBV7-9 with TRBJ1-2, with D unresolved. The CDR3 is 13 amino acids. Germline loops: CDR1 SEHNR, CDR2 FQNEAQ (reference sequence). Trimming took 5 bases from V and 1 from J, leaving 8 bases between them. CDR3 sequence reads: CASSIGNNYGYTF. CDR3 DNA sequence: TGTGCCAGCAGCATAGGGAATAACTATGGCTACACCTTC.

In its sample, this clonotype was seen many times. The gene calls are TRBV7-6 and TRBJ1-3, with a possible D match to TRBD1 (6 bases). Germline-derived CDR1 and CDR2 are SGHVS and FNYEAQ. This CDR3 contains 15 residues. The ends were cut back, 10 bases at V and 0 bases at J, with 16 bases in the middle. The CDR3 loop is CATTTGYSSGNTIYF. CDR3 sequence (DNA): TGTGCCACGACAACAGGGTATAGCTCTGGAAACACCATATATTTT.

This clonotype was observed many times. The chain links TRBV7-9 to TRBJ2-2; perhaps TRBD2 as D (6 bases). Trimming took 5 bases from V and 1 from J, leaving 11 bases between them. This CDR3 has 15 amino acids. Germline CDR1 reads SEHNR; CDR2 reads FQNEAQ (reference sequence). The CDR3 DNA reads TGTGCCAGCAGCCAGGAGGGGCTGAACACCGGGGAGCTGTTTTTT. It specifies CASSQEGLNTGELFF.

The chain combines TRBV3-1 with TRBJ2-3, with TRBD2 as a possible D gene (7 bases). CDR1 and CDR2 from the germline V gene are LGHDT and YNNKEL (reference sequence). V lost 3 bases, J lost 4 bases, and 20 bases lay in between. The CDR3 runs to 17 residues. The CDR3 loop reads CASSHALGGRAPDTQYF. CDR3 coding DNA: TGTGCCAGCAGCCACGCACTGGGGGGGCGGGCCCCAGATACGCAGTATTTT.

The chain carries TRBV7-9 and TRBJ1-1; maybe TRBD1 (5 bases). The CDR3 sequence is 14 residues long. The V and J ends lost 5 bases and 12 bases respectively, with 22 bases between them. Germline CDR1 and CDR2: SEHNR and FQNEAQ (reference sequence). The CDR3 region is CASSRPDSPEVSFF. For the CDR3, the DNA is TGTGCCAGCAGCCGACCCGACAGCCCCGAAGTATCTTTCTTT.

This clonotype was counted only a few times. This chain joins TRBV18 and TRBJ2-7, with 9 bases lining up with TRBD1. The CDR3 covers 15 residues. V dropped 1 base and J dropped 7; count of bases not matched to a gene: 8. CDR1 is KGHSH and CDR2 is LQKENI in the germline V gene. The chain's CDR3 is CASSPRDRELREQYF. CDR3 in DNA: TGTGCCAGCTCACCACGGGACAGGGAGCTTCGTGAGCAGTACTTC.

There are a few counts of this clonotype. The CDR3 region is CASSQGLAEETGELFF. CDR3 coding DNA: TGCGCCAGCAGCCAAGGACTAGCGGAGGAGACCGGGGAGCTGTTTTTT. J is TRBJ2-2 and V is TRBV4-1; TRBD2 agrees at 9 bases. Germline CDR1 MGHRA, CDR2 YSYEKL. V lost 1 base, J lost 5 bases, and 5 bases stayed unmatched. The CDR3 length is 16 residues.

This chain uses TRBV6-5 with TRBJ1-2, with TRBD1 matching 8 bases. Unmatched junction bases numbered 2, after V lost 2 bases and J lost 6 bases. This CDR3 has 13 amino acids. Germline values: CDR1 MNHEY, CDR2 SVGAGI. The CDR3 is CASSYGTGNGYTF. The CDR3 DNA is TGTGCCAGCAGTTACGGGACAGGAAATGGCTACACCTTC.